A selection of T cell receptor beta chains follows, all from one sample in a study of blood T cell repertoires in COVID-19. Repertoires were generated with immunoSEQ multiplex PCR, while TCRdb's copy carries only in-frame clones and drops some. The sample consists of approximately 45,000 clones, 70% to 90% of them appearing once. The sample was peripheral blood. The receptors shown here come from a man between 40 and 49 years old with active COVID-19. Both conserved end residues are part of each CDR3.

>TRBV3-1/TRBV3-2|18
CASSPVPGQGRSSYEQYF
>TRBV3-1/TRBV3-2|12
CASSPRLDTQYF
>TRBV11-2|14
CASSLDGWVTEAFF
>TRBV24-1|15
CATSDPGTATDTQYF
>TRBV30|14
CAWGRAGEADTQYF
>TRBV6-1|13
CASSEGPQNEQFF
>TRBV10-1|13
CASSSYRTSEQFF
>TRBV7-7|15
CASSLVAGPQETQYF
>TRBV7-8|12
CASSPYSYEQYF
>TRBV20-1|14
CSASRLAEGSEQFF
>TRBV11-2|13
CASLAGGYNEQFF
>TRBV5-1|16
CASSGRLAGGRYTQYF
>TRBV7-6|15
CASSSQLAGFNEQYF
>TRBV9|14
CASSVHRTNTEAFF